This T cell receptor beta chain was obtained from a study of breast tumors, draining lymph nodes, adjacent tissues. TCRdb called the multiplex PCR reads again in MiXCR, with one record for every CDR3 protein. The sample includes 200,000 or so distinct CDR3 sequences, roughly 29% of them seen just once. The sample holds many counts of this clonotype. The CDR3 covers 13 residues. V dropped 3 bases and J dropped 3 bases, with 9 bases sitting between them. Samples came from axillary lymph nodes draining the breast cancer. J is TRBJ2-7 and V is TRBV12-3 or TRBV12-4; D is unresolved. Sequenced sample: axillary lymph node tissue. This TCR derives from a female donor with breast cancer. Some clones in this sample may be carry-over from other donors' samples. Here the CDR3 DNA reads TGTGCCAGCAGTTTGTTTGGTTACTACGAGCAGTACTTC. It is translated as CASSLFGYYEQYF.